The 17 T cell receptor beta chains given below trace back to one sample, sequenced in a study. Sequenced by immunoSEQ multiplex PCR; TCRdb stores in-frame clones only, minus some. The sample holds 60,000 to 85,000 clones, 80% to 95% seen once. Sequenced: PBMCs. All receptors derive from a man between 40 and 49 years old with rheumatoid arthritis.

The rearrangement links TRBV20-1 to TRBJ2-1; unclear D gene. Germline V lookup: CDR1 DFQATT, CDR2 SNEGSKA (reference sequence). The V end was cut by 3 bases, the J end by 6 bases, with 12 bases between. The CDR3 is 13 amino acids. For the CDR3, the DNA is TGCAGTGCTAGTTTAAATCGGCGCAATGAGCAGTTCTTC. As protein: CSASLNRRNEQFF.

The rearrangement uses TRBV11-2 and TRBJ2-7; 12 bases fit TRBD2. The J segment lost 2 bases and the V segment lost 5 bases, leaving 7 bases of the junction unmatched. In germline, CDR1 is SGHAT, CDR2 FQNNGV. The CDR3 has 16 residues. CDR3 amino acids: CASSPRTSGMPYEQYF. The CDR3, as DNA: TGTGCCAGCAGCCCCCGGACTAGCGGGATGCCCTACGAGCAGTACTTC.

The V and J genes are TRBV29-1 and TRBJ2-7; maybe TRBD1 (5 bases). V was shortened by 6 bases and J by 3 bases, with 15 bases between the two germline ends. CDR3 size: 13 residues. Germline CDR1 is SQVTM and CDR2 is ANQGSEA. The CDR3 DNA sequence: TGCAGCGTAAAACAGGCCGCCGGCTACGAGCAGTACTTC. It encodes CSVKQAAGYEQYF.

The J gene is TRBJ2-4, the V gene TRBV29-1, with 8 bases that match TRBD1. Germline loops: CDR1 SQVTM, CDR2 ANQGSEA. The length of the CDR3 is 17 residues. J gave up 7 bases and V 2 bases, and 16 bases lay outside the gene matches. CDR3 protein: CSVEPIKSTGERNIQYF. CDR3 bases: TGCAGCGTTGAACCTATTAAATCGACAGGGGAACGGAACATTCAGTACTTC.

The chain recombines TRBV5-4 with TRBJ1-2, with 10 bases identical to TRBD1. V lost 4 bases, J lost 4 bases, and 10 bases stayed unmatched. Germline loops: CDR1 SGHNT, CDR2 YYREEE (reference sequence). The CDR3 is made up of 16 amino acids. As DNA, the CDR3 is TGTGCCAGCAGCGGTGGATTCGGGACAGGGGCCTATGGCTACACCTTC. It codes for CASSGGFGTGAYGYTF.

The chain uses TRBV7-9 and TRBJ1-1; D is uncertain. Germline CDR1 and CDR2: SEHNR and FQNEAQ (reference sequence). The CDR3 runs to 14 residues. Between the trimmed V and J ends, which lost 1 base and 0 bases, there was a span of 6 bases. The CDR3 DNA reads TGTGCCAGCAGCTTAGGCCAGGTGAACACTGAAGCTTTCTTT. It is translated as CASSLGQVNTEAFF.

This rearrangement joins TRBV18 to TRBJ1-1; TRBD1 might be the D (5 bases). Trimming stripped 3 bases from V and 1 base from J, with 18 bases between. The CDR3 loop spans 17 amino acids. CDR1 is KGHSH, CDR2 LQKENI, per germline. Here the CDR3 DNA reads TGTGCCAGCTCACCGCTCCTTTTAGACAGACCGAACACTGAAGCTTTCTTT. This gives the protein CASSPLLLDRPNTEAFF.

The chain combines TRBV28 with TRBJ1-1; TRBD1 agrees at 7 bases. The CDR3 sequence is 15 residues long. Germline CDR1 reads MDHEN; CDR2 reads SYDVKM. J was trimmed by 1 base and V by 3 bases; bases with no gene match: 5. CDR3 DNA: TGTGCCAGCAGTTTGGTTTCAGGGGGGAACACTGAAGCTTTCTTT. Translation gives CASSLVSGGNTEAFF.

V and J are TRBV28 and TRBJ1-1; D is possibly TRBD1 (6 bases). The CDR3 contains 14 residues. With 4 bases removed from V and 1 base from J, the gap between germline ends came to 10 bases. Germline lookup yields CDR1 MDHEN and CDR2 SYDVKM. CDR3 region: CASSSPGQNTEAFF. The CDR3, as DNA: TGTGCCAGCAGTTCCCCGGGACAGAACACTGAAGCTTTCTTT.

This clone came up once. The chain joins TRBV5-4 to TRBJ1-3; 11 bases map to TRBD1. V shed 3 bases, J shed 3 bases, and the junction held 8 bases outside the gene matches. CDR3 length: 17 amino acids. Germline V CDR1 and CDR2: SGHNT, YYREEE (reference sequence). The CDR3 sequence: CASSSGTGGIRGNTIYF. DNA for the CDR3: TGTGCCAGCAGCTCCGGGACAGGGGGAATTCGTGGAAACACCATATATTTT.

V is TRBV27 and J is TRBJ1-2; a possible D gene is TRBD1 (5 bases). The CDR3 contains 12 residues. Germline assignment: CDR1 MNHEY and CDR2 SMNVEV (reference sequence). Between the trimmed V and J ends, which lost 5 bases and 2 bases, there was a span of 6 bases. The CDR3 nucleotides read TGTGCCAGCAGTGACAGAAACTATGGCTACACCTTC. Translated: CASSDRNYGYTF.

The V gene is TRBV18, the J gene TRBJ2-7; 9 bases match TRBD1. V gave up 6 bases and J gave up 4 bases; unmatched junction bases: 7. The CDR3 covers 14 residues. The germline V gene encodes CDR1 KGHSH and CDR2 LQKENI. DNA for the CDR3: TGTGCCAGCTCCTCCGACAGGGGGGGGTACGAGCAGTACTTC. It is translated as CASSSDRGGYEQYF.

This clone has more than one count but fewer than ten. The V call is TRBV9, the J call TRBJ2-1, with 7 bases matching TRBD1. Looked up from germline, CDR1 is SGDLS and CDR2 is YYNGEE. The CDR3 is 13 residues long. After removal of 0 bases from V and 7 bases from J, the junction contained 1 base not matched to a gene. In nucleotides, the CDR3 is TGTGCCAGCAGCGTAGCCAGGGGGAATGAGCAGTTCTTC. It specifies CASSVARGNEQFF. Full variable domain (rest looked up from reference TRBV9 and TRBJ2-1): DSGVTQTPKHLITATGQRVTLRCSPRSGDLSVYWYQQSLDQGLQFLIQYYNGEERAKGNILERFSAQQFPDLHSELNLSSLELGDSALYFCASSVARGNEQFFGPGTRLTVL.

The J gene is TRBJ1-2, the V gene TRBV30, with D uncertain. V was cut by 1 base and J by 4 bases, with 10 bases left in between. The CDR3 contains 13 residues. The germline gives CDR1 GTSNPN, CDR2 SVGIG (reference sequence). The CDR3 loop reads CAWSGRLAYGYTF. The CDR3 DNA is TGTGCCTGGAGTGGCAGGCTCGCCTATGGCTACACCTTC.

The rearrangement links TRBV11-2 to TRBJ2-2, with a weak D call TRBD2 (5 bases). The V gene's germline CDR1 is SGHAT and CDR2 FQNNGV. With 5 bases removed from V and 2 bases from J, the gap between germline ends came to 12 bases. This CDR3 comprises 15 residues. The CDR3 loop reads CASSLRGGNTGELFF. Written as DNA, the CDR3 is TGTGCCAGCAGCCTCCGGGGTGGAAACACCGGGGAGCTGTTTTTT.

The CDR3 DNA is TGTGCCAGCAGTGAACACCCGGGACAGGGAGACTATGGCTACACCTTC. Its protein product is CASSEHPGQGDYGYTF. V gene TRBV25-1 combines with J gene TRBJ1-2; 9 bases fit TRBD1. V shed 2 bases, J shed 3 bases, and the junction held 7 bases outside the gene matches. Germline CDR1 is MGHDK and CDR2 is SYGVNS. The CDR3 contains 16 residues.

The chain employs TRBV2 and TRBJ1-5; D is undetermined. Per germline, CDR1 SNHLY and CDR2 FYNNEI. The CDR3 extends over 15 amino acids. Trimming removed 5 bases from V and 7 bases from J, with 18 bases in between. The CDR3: CASSHTWGIGQPQHF. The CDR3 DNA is TGTGCCAGCAGTCATACTTGGGGTATTGGGCAGCCCCAGCATTTT.